A selection of T cell receptor beta chains follows, all from one sample in a study of T cell repertoires in cytomegalovirus infection. MiXCR, run by TCRdb on the reads, gives a single entry per CDR3 protein. The sample shows some 680,000 distinct CDR3 sequences, 35% to 45% of them seen only once. Sample: PBMCs. The receptor source for this set is a human donor in good health (CMV status not recorded). Some clones in this sample may be carry-over from other donors' samples. Both conserved end residues are part of each CDR3.

v_call cdr3_aa
TRBV6-6 CASSVTSGSISSF
TRBV7-9 CASSLDGGRASYEQYF
TRBV27 CASSPGHAMNTEAFF
TRBV28 CASSLPPGRVNTEAFF
TRBV12-3/TRBV12-4 CASSFGGARNTIYF
TRBV7-6 CASSTGRSTEAFF
TRBV15 CATSRVGQLAGAGQFF
TRBV28 CASRAPDREERQPQHF
TRBV28 CASSLALGYGDGYTF
TRBV6-1 CDSTPAFDRGHEQYF
TRBV7-3 CASSLPGLALGELFF
TRBV7-9 CASSQYPEGTEAFF
TRBV2 CASSVPGTPLNTEAFF
TRBV5-1 CASSLDEGHYGYTF
TRBV3-1 CASDPGGRRRGELFF
TRBV28 CASSPRQGAQPQHF
TRBV7-9 CASSSSWPGLAPSYEQYF
TRBV2 CARTARGGTDAFF
TRBV19 CASSAGRGLSNQPQHF
TRBV28 CASSLTGTGGGGETQYF
TRBV6-6 CASRMRDRVGGNQPQHF
TRBV11-2 CASSQPGAVVHEQYF
TRBV10-2 CASKGPPGATSGANVLTF
TRBV27 CASSTDRGVDGYTF
TRBV2 CASSEGGTVSSGNTIYF
TRBV27 CASHRGEFHEQYF
TRBV24-1 CATSDHRDRGTREETQYF
TRBV7-9 CASTQARANGDTQYF
TRBV6-6 CASTSTNQYQETQYF
TRBV12-3/TRBV12-4 CASSYRGTGNTIYF
TRBV3-1 CASILGRETREETQYF
TRBV19 CASSILPLAGGPNEQFF
TRBV15 CATSRDLGARLSYNEQFF
TRBV10-3 CAIAQGNRDTEAFF
TRBV12-3/TRBV12-4 CASFHRDRSHEQYF
TRBV24-1 CATSDSPGQPRYTGELFF
TRBV6-6 CASSYPPGGGRWDTEAFF
TRBV5-1 CASSLESGTDNYNSPLHF
TRBV12-3/TRBV12-4 CASNRLSTGELFF
TRBV7-2 CASSLGRGPSNEKMFF
TRBV7-9 CASSLNSPGQLGEDFF
TRBV18 CASSPGGRFGTEAFF
TRBV28 CASKGAKRTEAFF
TRBV2 CASNPRDVSNYGYTF
TRBV6-2/TRBV6-3 CASSYGGQKRRNTEAFF
TRBV10-2 CASRSRDRAPNTEAFF
TRBV5-4 CASSSTTGFQETQYF
TRBV10-3 CAISSQVSLYGYTF
TRBV7-2 CASSLVTGGTRGGNIQYF
TRBV7-6 CASSRALKETQYF
TRBV11-2 CASSLVRGGAYNEQFF
TRBV5-1 CASSLPGTDEQYF
TRBV28 CASNGRASYEQYF
TRBV27 CASSTGVENTIYF
TRBV4-1 CASSQDRGSSPLHF
TRBV19 CASSTRTWRVAEAFF
TRBV6-1 CASSETPTSGSVIAATQYF
TRBV18 CASSPGQANNEQFF
TRBV4-1 CASSQEVGSNTEAFF
TRBV28 CASTPGQQMNTEAFF